The T cell receptor beta chain described here comes from a study of blood T cell repertoires in COVID-19. In the original workflow: Using reference gene primer amplification, nucleated cell counts were estimated. Measured with immunoSEQ multiplex PCR; TCRdb has only the in-frame clones, and not every one. The DNA gave D and trimming, while V, J and clone size come from that table. Of approximately 77,000 clones detected, approximately 85% appear once; the ten largest clones hold roughly 9.1%. CDR3 length equals 15 residues. Germline values: CDR1 LNHDA, CDR2 SQIVND (reference sequence). The V gene end was trimmed by 5 bases and the J gene end by 4 bases; junction bases not matched to a gene: 8.

The sequence was collected from a man aged 45-65 years with COVID-19, enrolled during active disease. Material for sequencing was peripheral blood. This chain links TRBV19 with TRBJ1-2; 9 nucleotides align to TRBD1. This CDR3 is CASSPRDRESYGYTF. The DNA of the CDR3 is TGTGCCAGTAGTCCAAGGGACAGGGAGAGCTATGGCTACACCTTC.